These 22 T cell receptor beta chains came from one sample sequenced in a study of identical twins. MiXCR was run by TCRdb on the 5' RACE reads, yielding one entry per CDR3 protein. The data contain about 190,000 distinct CDR3 sequences, approximately 15% of them singletons. This sample also belongs to another study, concerning T cells expressing NK-cell markers.

Input material: CD8+ T cells sorted from blood. All receptors come from a woman between 18 and 29 years old in good health.

In its sample, this clonotype was seen a few times. V and J are TRBV25-1 and TRBJ2-7; 9 positions match TRBD1. This CDR3 spans 13 amino acids. J gave up 6 bases and V 7 bases, and 7 bases lay outside the gene matches. Looked up from germline, CDR1 is MGHDK and CDR2 is SYGVNS. This CDR3 is CASTKQGAFEQYF. The DNA for the CDR3 is TGTGCCAGCACGAAACAGGGGGCTTTCGAGCAGTACTTC.

This clonotype was seen just once. V gene TRBV4-1 combines with J gene TRBJ2-1; D not certain. The V end was cut by 1 base, the J end by 0 bases, with 10 bases between. Germline V gives CDR1 MGHRA, CDR2 YSYEKL. This CDR3 comprises 16 residues. In DNA form, the CDR3 reads TGCGCCAGCAGCCAAGGTTGGTTTAGCTCCTACAATGAGCAGTTCTTC. Encoded protein: CASSQGWFSSYNEQFF.

The rearrangement uses TRBV27 and TRBJ2-3; D remains ambiguous. The germline V and J ends were trimmed by 2 bases and 10 bases, with 10 bases remaining between them. The CDR3 totals 12 residues. The germline gives CDR1 MNHEY, CDR2 SMNVEV (reference sequence). CDR3 region: CASSLDGWAQYF. In DNA form, the CDR3 reads TGTGCCAGCAGTTTAGACGGATGGGCGCAGTATTTT.

The rearrangement uses TRBV5-1 and TRBJ2-7, with TRBD2 matching 8 bases. CDR1 and CDR2 (germline): SGHRS, YFSETQ. The CDR3 loop spans 14 amino acids. V lost 2 bases to trimming and J lost 3 bases; unmatched junction nucleotides: 4. The CDR3 coding sequence is TGCGCCAGCAGCTTAACTAGCGGATACTACGAGCAGTACTTC. It encodes CASSLTSGYYEQYF.

This clonotype was detected only a few times. The chain uses TRBV12-3 or TRBV12-4 and TRBJ2-1, with D unresolved. This CDR3 region has 13 residues. V lost 3 bases, J lost 6 bases, and 9 bases lay in between. This CDR3 reads CASSFGLPNEQFF. The CDR3 nucleotides are TGTGCCAGCAGTTTTGGCTTGCCCAATGAGCAGTTCTTC.

The chain employs TRBV5-5 and TRBJ2-1, with 8 bases lining up with TRBD1. V was pared by 7 bases and J by 7 bases, with 7 bases of the junction left unmatched. This CDR3 is built from 13 residues. CDR1 is SGHKS, CDR2 YYEKEE, per germline (reference sequence). In DNA, the CDR3 is TGTGCCAGCGTACAGGGGGGTTGGAATGAGCAGTTCTTC. The encoded protein is CASVQGGWNEQFF.

The chain recombines TRBV7-9 with TRBJ1-4, with 7 bases aligning to TRBD1. The CDR3 covers 14 residues. CDR1 SEHNR and CDR2 FQNEAQ come from the germline V gene (reference sequence). V lost 3 bases, J lost 5 bases, and 3 bases stayed unmatched. CDR3 nucleotide sequence: TGTGCCAGCAGCTTCACGGACAGGAATGAAAAACTGTTTTTT. This gives the protein CASSFTDRNEKLFF.

This clonotype was counted many times. This rearrangement joins TRBV5-6 to TRBJ2-1; 7 nucleotides align to TRBD2. The CDR3 loop spans 12 amino acids. V lost 0 bases and J lost 9; bases outside the gene matches: 0. Germline assignment: CDR1 SGHDT and CDR2 YYEEEE. CDR3 loop: CASSLGGSEQFF. In DNA form, the CDR3 reads TGTGCCAGCAGCTTGGGCGGGAGTGAGCAGTTCTTC. Drawing the rest from reference TRBV5-6 and TRBJ2-1, the complete variable domain is DAGVTQSPTHLIKTRGQQVTLRCSPKSGHDTVSWYQQALGQGPQFIFQYYEEEERQRGNFPDRFSGHQFPNYSSELNVNALLLGDSALYLCASSLGGSEQFFGPGTRLTVL.

In its sample, this clonotype was seen a few times. The chain couples TRBV5-1 to TRBJ1-1, with unresolved D. Trimming removed 3 bases at V and 2 bases at J, with 11 bases between. CDR3 length equals 14 residues. CDR1 is SGHRS, CDR2 YFSETQ, per germline. In nucleotides, the CDR3 is TGCGCCAGCAGCTACTTACTCGAAAACACTGAAGCTTTCTTT. As protein: CASSYLLENTEAFF.

At least ten counts were recorded for this clonotype. The chain employs TRBV6-4 and TRBJ2-2; 7 nucleotides match TRBD1. Unmatched junction bases numbered 0, after V lost 2 bases and J lost 3 bases. CDR1 and CDR2 from the germline V gene are MRHNA and SNTAGT. The length of the CDR3 is 14 residues. The CDR3 sequence: CASSDGTDTGELFF. The CDR3 DNA reads TGTGCCAGCAGTGACGGGACAGACACCGGGGAGCTGTTTTTT.

The V call is TRBV5-5, the J call TRBJ2-7, with no clear D. The germline V gene has CDR1 SGHKS and CDR2 YYEKEE (reference sequence). V shed 3 bases and J shed 3 bases, with 10 bases lying between them. The CDR3 runs 13 residues. CDR3 nucleotides: TGTGCCAGCAGCTCCGTGCGGCTCTACGAGCAGTACTTC. It specifies CASSSVRLYEQYF. Full variable domain (remainder filled in from reference TRBV5-5 and TRBJ2-7): DAGVTQSPTHLIKTRGQQVTLRCSPISGHKSVSWYQQVLGQGPQFIFQYYEKEERGRGNFPDRFSARQFPNYSSELNVNALLLGDSALYLCASSSVRLYEQYFGPGTRLTVT.

This clonotype was counted a few times. The chain employs TRBV7-9 and TRBJ2-7; D is possibly TRBD1 (7 bases). Per the germline V gene, CDR1 is SEHNR and CDR2 is FQNEAQ (reference sequence). CDR3 length equals 16 residues. The germline V and J ends were trimmed by 5 bases and 0 bases, with 17 bases remaining between them. The CDR3 coding sequence is TGTGCCAGCAGCCCGGCGGGGACAGAGCCCTCCTACGAGCAGTACTTC. Protein: CASSPAGTEPSYEQYF.

The sample holds a few counts of this clonotype. The chain combines TRBV18 with TRBJ2-2; the D is unclear. Germline V gives CDR1 KGHSH, CDR2 LQKENI. The CDR3 has 15 amino acids. V was clipped by 0 bases and J by 3 bases, with 8 bases between them. The CDR3 loop is CASSPPLDYTGELFF. The CDR3 region has the DNA TGTGCCAGCTCACCACCGCTTGATTACACCGGGGAGCTGTTTTTT.

This clonotype appeared a few times. V and J are TRBV12-3 or TRBV12-4 and TRBJ1-2, with D possibly matching TRBD1 (5 bases). V dropped 4 bases and J dropped 8 bases, with 14 bases sitting between them. The CDR3 runs to 13 residues. CDR3 sequence (DNA): TGTGCCAGCAGTTCAGGGTTGGTCGGCGGCTACACCTTC. It yields the protein CASSSGLVGGYTF.

In its sample, this clonotype was seen a few times. The chain combines TRBV19 with TRBJ2-7, with 7 nucleotides matching TRBD1. CDR3 length: 13 residues. Trimming at V came to 4 bases and at J to 3 bases, leaving 3 bases not matched to a gene. CDR1 LNHDA and CDR2 SQIVND come from the germline V gene (reference sequence). The CDR3 region is CASSTGQIYEQYF. CDR3 DNA sequence: TGTGCCAGTAGTACGGGACAGATCTACGAGCAGTACTTC.

This clonotype has more than one count but fewer than ten. The genes are TRBV7-9 and TRBJ1-4, with a tentative D call TRBD1 (6 bases). This CDR3 has 17 residues. Germline V gene lookup returns CDR1 SEHNR and CDR2 FQNEAQ (reference sequence). Trimming left V 0 bases short and J 3 bases short, with 14 bases between. The CDR3 DNA follows: TGTGCCAGCAGCTTAGCGGACCGGGGGCCGGCTAATGAAAAACTGTTTTTT. This translates into CASSLADRGPANEKLFF.

The chain recombines TRBV20-1 with TRBJ2-1; a possible D gene is TRBD2 (6 bases). Germline assignment: CDR1 DFQATT and CDR2 SNEGSKA (reference sequence). V was clipped by 3 bases and J by 7 bases, with 19 bases between them. The CDR3 covers 15 residues. DNA of the CDR3: TGCAGTGCTAGTTCGGAGGAGGGCTTAGAGAATGAGCAGTTCTTC. Translation gives CSASSEEGLENEQFF.

This rearrangement joins TRBV6-2 or TRBV6-3 to TRBJ2-7; unclear D gene. Per the germline V gene, CDR1 is MNHEY and CDR2 is SVGEGT. The V end lost 8 bases, the J end lost 0 bases, and 8 bases lay between the germline ends. This CDR3 is 12 amino acids long. The chain's CDR3 is CASGRASYEQYF. The CDR3 DNA reads TGTGCCAGCGGACGTGCCTCCTACGAGCAGTACTTC.

The chain is built from TRBV7-9 and TRBJ2-1, with D unresolved. Trimming took 5 bases from V and 5 from J, leaving 13 bases between them. Germline V lookup: CDR1 SEHNR, CDR2 FQNEAQ (reference sequence). This CDR3 is built from 14 residues. The DNA of the CDR3 is TGTGCCAGCAGCCCGGCCGCGACCAACAATGAGCAGTTCTTC. Amino acid sequence: CASSPAATNNEQFF.

The chain recombines TRBV3-1 with TRBJ2-5; TRBD2 agrees at 12 bases. There are 17 residues in the CDR3. V lost 3 bases, J lost 2 bases, and 7 bases stayed unmatched. CDR1 and CDR2 (germline): LGHDT, YNNKEL (reference sequence). The CDR3 sequence: CASSQPSGRASQETQYF. Here the CDR3 DNA reads TGTGCCAGCAGCCAGCCTAGCGGGAGGGCATCGCAAGAGACCCAGTACTTC.

This clonotype has just a few counts. V usage is TRBV11-2 and J usage is TRBJ2-4, with 9 bases fitting TRBD1. CDR1 and CDR2 from the germline V gene are SGHAT and FQNNGV. Trimming at V came to 4 bases and at J to 0 bases, leaving 1 base not matched to a gene. This CDR3 has 15 residues. The CDR3 loop is CASSWDREAKNIQYF. DNA for the CDR3: TGTGCCAGCAGCTGGGACAGGGAAGCCAAAAACATTCAGTACTTC.

The chain recombines TRBV6-5 with TRBJ2-5, with D tentatively TRBD2 (5 bases). The CDR3 is 13 amino acids. With 0 bases removed from V and 4 bases from J, the gap between germline ends came to 6 bases. Germline loops: CDR1 MNHEY, CDR2 SVGAGI. The CDR3 loop reads CASSYSGGETQYF. CDR3 coding DNA: TGTGCCAGCAGTTACTCTGGAGGAGAGACCCAGTACTTC.